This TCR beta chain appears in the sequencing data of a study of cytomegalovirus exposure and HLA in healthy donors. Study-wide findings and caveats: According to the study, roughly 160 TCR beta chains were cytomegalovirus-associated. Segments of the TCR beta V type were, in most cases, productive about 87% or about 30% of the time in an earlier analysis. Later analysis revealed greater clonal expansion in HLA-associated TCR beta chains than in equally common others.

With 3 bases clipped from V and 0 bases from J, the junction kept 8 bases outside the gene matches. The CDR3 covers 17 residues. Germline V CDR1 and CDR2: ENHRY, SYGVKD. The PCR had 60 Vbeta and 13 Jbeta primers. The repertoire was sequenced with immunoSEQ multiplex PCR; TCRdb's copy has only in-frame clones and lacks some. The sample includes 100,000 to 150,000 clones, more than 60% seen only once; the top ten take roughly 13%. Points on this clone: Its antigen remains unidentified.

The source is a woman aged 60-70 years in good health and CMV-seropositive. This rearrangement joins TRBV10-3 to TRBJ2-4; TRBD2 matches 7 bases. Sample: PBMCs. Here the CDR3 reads CAISESSGLGAKNIQYF. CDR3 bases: TGTGCCATCAGTGAATCTAGCGGATTAGGAGCCAAAAACATTCAGTACTTC.